This T cell receptor (beta chain) was profiled in a study of T cell repertoires in cytomegalovirus infection. TCRdb itself ran the reads through MiXCR, one entry per CDR3 protein. The sample lists more than 95,000 distinct CDR3 sequences, 30% to 40% occurring once. V was pared by 3 bases and J by 5 bases, with 4 bases between. The CDR3 sequence is 11 residues long. As to this clonotype: What it binds is not known.

This clonotype originated in a human donor in good health (CMV status not recorded). Some clones in this sample may be carry-over from other donors' samples. Sample: CD8+ T cells from cultured PBMCs, taken from culture after CMV antigen stimulation. The chain combines TRBV12-3 or TRBV12-4 with TRBJ2-5; the D is unclear. CDR3 bases: TGTGCCAGCAGTTTGTCGGAGACCCAGTACTTC. Amino acid sequence: CASSLSETQYF.